This TCR beta chain was documented in a study of STAT5B mutations in CD4+ large granular lymphocyte leukemia. Comments on this clone: Its antigen is currently unknown.

The assay was run at survey level. Method: immunoSEQ multiplex PCR; TCRdb's copy keeps in-frame clones and lacks some. This table has more than 45,000 clones, 70% appearing once. Buffy coats from healthy blood donors served as controls. Whole-study results and caveats: 8/27 top patient clones versus 2/35 control clones were TRBV06-family.

The V gene lost 2 bases and the J gene lost 5 bases, with 13 bases spanning the gap. CDR1 GTSNPN and CDR2 SVGIG come from the germline V gene (reference sequence). CDR3 length: 15 residues. The sequence came from a human donor in good health. Source material: CD4+ T cells from blood buffy coats. The gene calls are TRBV30 and TRBJ1-6; tentatively, D is TRBD1 (6 bases). The CDR3 nucleotides are TGTGCCTGGAGTCACCCACAGGGCAATAATTCACCCCTCCACTTT. It specifies CAWSHPQGNNSPLHF.